These T cell receptor beta chains were read from a single sample in a study of control samples from healthy donors and cancer patients. Data came from immunoSEQ multiplex PCR; TCRdb stores just in-frame clones and leaves some out. The data hold about 410,000 clones, with 80% to 95% observed a single time. Sequencing was carried out using PBMCs. The receptors here all came from a man in his forties with head and neck cancer. Both conserved end residues are part of each CDR3. The D gene is left open where the match is weak. Not every row has a clone size; where given, it reads once, few, many or a size class.

J gene: TRBJ1-2; D gene: TRBD1; clone size: .; V gene: TRBV6-5; CDR3 DNA: TGTGCCAGCAGTCCGGGACAGAACCCTTATGGCTACACCTTC; CDR3 protein: CASSPGQNPYGYTF
J gene: TRBJ2-1; D gene: .; clone size: .; V gene: TRBV28; CDR3 DNA: TGTGCCAGCAGCCACAATGAGCAGTTCTTC; CDR3 protein: CASSHNEQFF
J gene: TRBJ2-7; D gene: TRBD1; clone size: .; V gene: TRBV5-4; CDR3 DNA: TGTGCCAGCAGCACGAGACAGGGAGTCGGCTACGAGCAGTACTTC; CDR3 protein: CASSTRQGVGYEQYF
J gene: TRBJ1-2; D gene: .; clone size: .; V gene: TRBV19; CDR3 DNA: TGTGCCAGTAGAGGTGTAGGTGCGGAAGGCTACACCTTC; CDR3 protein: CASRGVGAEGYTF
J gene: TRBJ1-4; D gene: TRBD1; clone size: .; V gene: TRBV28; CDR3 DNA: TGTGCCAGCAGTTCCGACAGGGGGAATGAAAAACTGTTTTTT; CDR3 protein: CASSSDRGNEKLFF
J gene: TRBJ2-1; D gene: TRBD2; clone size: .; V gene: TRBV2; CDR3 DNA: TGTGCCAGCAGAGCTAGCGGGGCCAGCTCCTACAATGAGCAGTTCTTC; CDR3 protein: CASRASGASSYNEQFF
J gene: TRBJ2-3; D gene: .; clone size: .; V gene: TRBV30; CDR3 DNA: TGTGCCCGGGGGCTGGGGGGCACAGATACGCAGTATTTT; CDR3 protein: CARGLGGTDTQYF
J gene: TRBJ1-5; D gene: .; clone size: many; V gene: TRBV19; CDR3 DNA: TGTGCCAGTAGTCCCCAGATCCCTTTCAATCAGCCCCAGCATTTT; CDR3 protein: CASSPQIPFNQPQHF
J gene: TRBJ1-6; D gene: TRBD1; clone size: .; V gene: TRBV3-1/TRBV3-2; CDR3 DNA: TGTGCCAGCAGCATAGACAGGGGCGCAGGTTCACCCCTCCACTTT; CDR3 protein: CASSIDRGAGSPLHF
J gene: TRBJ1-4; D gene: TRBD1; clone size: once; V gene: TRBV5-4; CDR3 DNA: TGTGCCAGCAGCTTGGACGCCGGGACAGGGAATGAAAAACTGTTTTTT; CDR3 protein: CASSLDAGTGNEKLFF
J gene: TRBJ2-6; D gene: .; clone size: .; V gene: TRBV10-3; CDR3 DNA: TGTGCCATCAGTGGACAGCCTGATCGGCCCGGGGCCAACGTCCTGACTTTC; CDR3 protein: CAISGQPDRPGANVLTF
J gene: TRBJ1-6; D gene: TRBD1; clone size: few; V gene: TRBV30; CDR3 DNA: TGTGCCTCCCGGGACAGGGGTTCACCCCTCCACTTT; CDR3 protein: CASRDRGSPLHF
J gene: TRBJ1-6; D gene: TRBD1; clone size: .; V gene: TRBV7-9; CDR3 DNA: TGTGCCAGCAGCTGGGGGACAGACTCACCCCTCCACTTT; CDR3 protein: CASSWGTDSPLHF
J gene: TRBJ1-5; D gene: .; clone size: .; V gene: TRBV5-8; CDR3 DNA: TGTGCCAGCAGCTTGTGGGCAGTCCGCAATCAGCCCCAGCATTTT; CDR3 protein: CASSLWAVRNQPQHF
J gene: TRBJ1-1; D gene: TRBD1; clone size: .; V gene: TRBV18; CDR3 DNA: TGTGCCAGCTCACCCCCGCCGGGACAGGGGAACACTGAAGCTTTCTTT; CDR3 protein: CASSPPPGQGNTEAFF
J gene: TRBJ1-3; D gene: TRBD1; clone size: few; V gene: TRBV2; CDR3 DNA: TGTGCCAGCAGGCGACAGGGGGCGTCTGGAAACACCATATATTTT; CDR3 protein: CASRRQGASGNTIYF
J gene: TRBJ2-7; D gene: TRBD2; clone size: few; V gene: TRBV5-1; CDR3 DNA: TGCGCCAGCAGCTCCGGGGGGGAGCAGTACTTC; CDR3 protein: CASSSGGEQYF
J gene: TRBJ1-5; D gene: .; clone size: .; V gene: TRBV6-2/TRBV6-3; CDR3 DNA: TGTGCCAGCAGTTCGGACGGGAGCAATCAGCCCCAGCATTTT; CDR3 protein: CASSSDGSNQPQHF
J gene: TRBJ2-7; D gene: .; clone size: .; V gene: TRBV9; CDR3 DNA: TGTGCCAGCAGCGTAGGGGCAGAGGGCTACGAGCAGTACTTC; CDR3 protein: CASSVGAEGYEQYF
J gene: TRBJ1-6; D gene: .; clone size: .; V gene: TRBV7-8; CDR3 DNA: TGTGCCAGCAGCCCCTGGGGCCAGAAAAACCTGCCCGAATCCTCACCCCTCCACTTT; CDR3 protein: CASSPWGQKNLPESSPLHF
J gene: TRBJ1-2; D gene: .; clone size: .; V gene: TRBV12-3/TRBV12-4; CDR3 DNA: TGTGCCAGCAGTCCAGGGATCTATGGCTACACCTTC; CDR3 protein: CASSPGIYGYTF
J gene: TRBJ2-7; D gene: TRBD1; clone size: once; V gene: TRBV28; CDR3 DNA: TGTGCCAGCAGTTTTCCAGGGGGCAAGACTGTCGAGCAGTACTTC; CDR3 protein: CASSFPGGKTVEQYF
J gene: TRBJ2-2; D gene: .; clone size: .; V gene: TRBV5-5; CDR3 DNA: TGTGCCAGCAGCTTGGAACCAGCGTCCGGGGAGCTGTTTTTT; CDR3 protein: CASSLEPASGELFF
J gene: TRBJ1-2; D gene: TRBD1; clone size: .; V gene: TRBV30; CDR3 DNA: TGTGCCTGGAGGATGACAGGGAGTGGCTACACCTTC; CDR3 protein: CAWRMTGSGYTF
J gene: TRBJ1-3; D gene: .; clone size: .; V gene: TRBV11-3; CDR3 DNA: TGTGCCAGCAGCCTCTCCGGAAACACCATATATTTT; CDR3 protein: CASSLSGNTIYF
J gene: TRBJ2-2; D gene: .; clone size: .; V gene: TRBV7-9; CDR3 DNA: TGTGCCAGCAGCTTAGCTATAGTAGCCGGGGAGCTGTTTTTT; CDR3 protein: CASSLAIVAGELFF
J gene: TRBJ1-5; D gene: TRBD1; clone size: .; V gene: TRBV19; CDR3 DNA: TGTGCCAGTGCCGGGACAGGGGGCTTTCAGCCCCAGCATTTT; CDR3 protein: CASAGTGGFQPQHF
J gene: TRBJ2-7; D gene: TRBD1; clone size: .; V gene: TRBV7-2; CDR3 DNA: TGTGCCAGCAGCCGACAGGGTGCCTACGAGCAGTACTTC; CDR3 protein: CASSRQGAYEQYF
J gene: TRBJ2-7; D gene: .; clone size: .; V gene: TRBV28; CDR3 DNA: TGTGCCAGCAGTCCCTCTTCGAGGGGGGGCTCCTACGAGCAGTACTTC; CDR3 protein: CASSPSSRGGSYEQYF
J gene: TRBJ2-3; D gene: .; clone size: .; V gene: TRBV2; CDR3 DNA: TGTGCCAGCAGTGTAGGCGGGTCTTTCACAGATACGCAGTATTTT; CDR3 protein: CASSVGGSFTDTQYF
J gene: TRBJ2-5; D gene: TRBD1; clone size: .; V gene: TRBV7-9; CDR3 DNA: TGTGCCAGCAGCTTAGAGGGCAGGGGGAAACAAGAGACCCAGTACTTC; CDR3 protein: CASSLEGRGKQETQYF
J gene: TRBJ2-2; D gene: .; clone size: .; V gene: TRBV5-1; CDR3 DNA: TGCGCCAGCAGCCTACTAGACAGAACCACCGGGGAGCTGTTTTTT; CDR3 protein: CASSLLDRTTGELFF